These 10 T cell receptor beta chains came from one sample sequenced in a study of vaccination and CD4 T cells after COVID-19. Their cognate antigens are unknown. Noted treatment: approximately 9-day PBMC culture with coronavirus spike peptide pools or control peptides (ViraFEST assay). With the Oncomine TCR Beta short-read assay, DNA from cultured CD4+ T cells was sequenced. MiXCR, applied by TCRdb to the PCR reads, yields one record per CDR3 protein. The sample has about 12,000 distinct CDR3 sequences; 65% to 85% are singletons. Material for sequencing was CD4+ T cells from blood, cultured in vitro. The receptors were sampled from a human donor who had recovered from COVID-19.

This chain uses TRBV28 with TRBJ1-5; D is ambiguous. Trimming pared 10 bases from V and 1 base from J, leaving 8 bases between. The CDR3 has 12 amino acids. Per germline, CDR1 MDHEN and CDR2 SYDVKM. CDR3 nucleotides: TGTGCCACCGCCCAAAGCAATCAGCCCCAGCATTTT. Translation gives CATAQSNQPQHF. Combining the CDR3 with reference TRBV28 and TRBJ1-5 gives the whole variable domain DVKVTQSSRYLVKRTGEKVFLECVQDMDHENMFWYRQDPGLGLRLIYFSYDVKMKEKGDIPEGYSVSREKKERFSLILESASTNQTSMYLCATAQSNQPQHFGDGTRLSIL.

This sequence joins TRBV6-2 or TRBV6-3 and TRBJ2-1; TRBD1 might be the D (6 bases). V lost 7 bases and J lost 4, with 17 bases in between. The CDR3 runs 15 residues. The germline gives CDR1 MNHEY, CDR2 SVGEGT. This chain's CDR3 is CASNGLGTPYNEQFF. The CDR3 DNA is TGTGCCAGCAATGGACTCGGGACACCGTACAATGAGCAGTTCTTC.

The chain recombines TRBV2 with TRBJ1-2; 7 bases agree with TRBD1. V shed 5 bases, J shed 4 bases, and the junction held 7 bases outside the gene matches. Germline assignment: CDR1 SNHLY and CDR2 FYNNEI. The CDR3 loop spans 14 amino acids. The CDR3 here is CASSPDRALYGYTF. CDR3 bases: TGTGCCAGCAGTCCTGACAGGGCCCTCTATGGCTACACCTTC.

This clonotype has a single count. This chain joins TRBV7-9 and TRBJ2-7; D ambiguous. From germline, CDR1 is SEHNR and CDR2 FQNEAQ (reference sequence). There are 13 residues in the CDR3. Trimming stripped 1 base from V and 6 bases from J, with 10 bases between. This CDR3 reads CASSLGTQTEQYF. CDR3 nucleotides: TGTGCCAGCAGCTTAGGCACCCAAACCGAGCAGTACTTC.

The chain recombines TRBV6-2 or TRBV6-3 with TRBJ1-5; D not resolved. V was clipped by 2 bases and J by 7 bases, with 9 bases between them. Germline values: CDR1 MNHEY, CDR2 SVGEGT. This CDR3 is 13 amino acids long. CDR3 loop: CASSYAPIQPQHF. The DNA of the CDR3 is TGTGCCAGCAGTTACGCCCCAATCCAGCCCCAGCATTTT.

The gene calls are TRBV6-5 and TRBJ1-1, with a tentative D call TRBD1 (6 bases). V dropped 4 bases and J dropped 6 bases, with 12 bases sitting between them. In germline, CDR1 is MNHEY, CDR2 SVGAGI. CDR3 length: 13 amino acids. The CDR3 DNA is TGTGCCAGCAGTTGGCCCCGGGGGCCTGAAGCTTTCTTT. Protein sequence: CASSWPRGPEAFF.

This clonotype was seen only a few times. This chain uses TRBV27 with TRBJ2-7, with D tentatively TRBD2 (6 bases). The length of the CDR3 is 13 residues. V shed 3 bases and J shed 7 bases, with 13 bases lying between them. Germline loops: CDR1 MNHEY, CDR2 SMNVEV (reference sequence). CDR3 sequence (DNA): TGTGCCAGCAGTTTTCGGCTAGCGTCGGAGCAGTACTTC. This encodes CASSFRLASEQYF.

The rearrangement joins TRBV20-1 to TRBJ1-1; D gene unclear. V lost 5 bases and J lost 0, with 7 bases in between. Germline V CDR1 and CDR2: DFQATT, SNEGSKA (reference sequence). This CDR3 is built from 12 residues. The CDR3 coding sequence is TGCAGTGCTGATACAGTGAACACTGAAGCTTTCTTT. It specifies CSADTVNTEAFF.

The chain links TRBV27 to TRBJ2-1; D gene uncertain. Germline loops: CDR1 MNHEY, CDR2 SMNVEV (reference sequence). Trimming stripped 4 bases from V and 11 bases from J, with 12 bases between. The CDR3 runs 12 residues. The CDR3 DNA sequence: TGTGCCAGCAGTTACCCACTTGGGCAGCAGTTCTTC. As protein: CASSYPLGQQFF.

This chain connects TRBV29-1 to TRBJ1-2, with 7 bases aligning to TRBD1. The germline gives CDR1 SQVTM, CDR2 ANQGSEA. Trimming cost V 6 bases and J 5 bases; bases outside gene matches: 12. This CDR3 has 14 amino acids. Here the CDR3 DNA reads TGCAGCGTCGAAAAGGGGGCTGTTTGGTATGGCTACACCTTC. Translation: CSVEKGAVWYGYTF.